By sample fraction, the clone carrying this T cell receptor (delta chain) is large. The antigen is undetermined. Reverse transcription of PBMC RNA used primers specific for the gamma and delta chains. TCRdb re-processed the RT-PCR reads using CATT. In the table there are approximately 1,200 delta-chain clones, around 30% of which are singletons. The source of the sample is a study of delta chains in infants with herpesvirus infections. Background on the study: Ugandan infants were followed prospectively from birth through primary CMV infection.

Whole-study results and caveats: About 20% of the 18 CMV-infected infants carried the public Vdelta1 clonotype, including one congenital. Only the first time point after infection showed the public clonotype.

The CDR3 covers 15 residues. The germline V gene encodes CDR1 TSWWSYY and CDR2 QGS. The junction had 8 bases not matched to a gene; V was cut back by 0 bases and J by 7 bases. This sequence joins TRDV1 and TRDJ1; TRDD3 agrees at 7 bases. The sequence was obtained from a human donor who was a Ugandan infant, either HIV-exposed or HIV-unexposed (not recorded which). The sample in question was peripheral blood, obtained at time point 1 of longitudinal follow-up. The CDR3, as DNA: TGTGCTCTTGGGGAACTTCGACTGGGGATTGGTAAACTCATCTTT. Its protein product is CALGELRLGIGKLIF.